The rows below give T cell receptor beta chains drawn from one sample of a study of breast tumors, draining lymph nodes, adjacent tissues. TCRdb recomputed calls from the multiplex PCR reads with MiXCR, one row per CDR3 protein. The sample lists 270,000 or so distinct CDR3 sequences; 30% to 35% were seen once. The sample comprised axillary lymph node tissue. The origin of the receptors is a female donor with breast cancer. Some clones in this sample may be carry-over from other donors' samples. The CDR3 runs from the conserved cysteine through the conserved F or W. The D gene is left open where the match is weak. Only some rows state a clone size, as once, few, many or a class for expanded clones.

CDR3	DNA	D	V	J	size
CASQGVGSYGYTF	TGTGCCAGTCAAGGGGTAGGGAGCTATGGCTACACCTTC	.	TRBV2	TRBJ1-2	.
CATSDNSNQPNYGYTF	TGTGCCACCAGTGACAATAGCAATCAGCCCAACTATGGCTACACCTTC	.	TRBV24-1	TRBJ1-2	.
CASSPGGAYGYTF	TGTGCCAGCTCACCAGGGGGCGCCTATGGCTACACCTTC	.	TRBV18	TRBJ1-2	.
CASSLGTSGNSGVNVLTF	TGCGCCAGCTCGCTCGGGACTAGCGGAAACTCTGGGGTCAACGTCCTGACTTTC	TRBD2	TRBV10-1	TRBJ2-6	.
CSAKTGLRNEQYF	TGCAGTGCTAAAACAGGGCTGAGAAACGAGCAGTACTTC	.	TRBV20-1	TRBJ2-7	many
CASSPGTGWIPYEQYF	TGTGCCAGCAGTCCTGGGACAGGGTGGATCCCCTACGAGCAGTACTTC	TRBD1	TRBV6-5	TRBJ2-7	few
CASSPWTGISNTGELFF	TGTGCCAGCAGCCCTTGGACAGGGATTAGTAACACCGGGGAGCTGTTTTTT	TRBD1	TRBV9	TRBJ2-2	many
CSARGEREFNEQYF	TGCAGTGCTAGAGGTGAGCGGGAGTTCAATGAGCAGTATTTT	TRBD2	TRBV20-1	TRBJ2-3	.
CAWSVAGGPSYGYTF	TGTGCCTGGAGCGTCGCCGGGGGACCTTCCTATGGCTACACCTTC	.	TRBV30	TRBJ1-2	.
CASRVGTEGSNQSQHF	TGTGCCAGCAGGGTAGGGACAGAAGGTAGCAATCAGTCCCAGCATTTT	TRBD1	TRBV2	TRBJ1-5	once
CASSDSNAGTWNTQYF	TGTGCCAGCAGTGACTCGAACGCGGGAACGTGGAATACGCAGTATTTT	.	TRBV6-4	TRBJ2-3	many
CASSLLRDGGSYNEQFF	TGTGCCAGTAGTCTGCTCAGGGACGGGGGCTCCTACAATGAGCAGTTCTTC	.	TRBV19	TRBJ2-1	few
CASSELRGRSAGGYTF	TGTGCCAGCAGTGAGCTTCGTGGTCGGTCGGCGGGCGGCTACACCTTC	.	TRBV2	TRBJ1-2	many
CASRGHTYQETQYF	TGTGCCAGTAGGGGACATACGTACCAAGAGACCCAGTACTTC	.	TRBV19	TRBJ2-5	many
CASSFGLSNNGQFF	TGCGCCAGCAGCTTTGGTCTATCCAACAACGGGCAGTTCTTC	.	TRBV5-1	TRBJ2-1	.
CASSESGYQETQYF	TGCGCCAGCAGTGAGTCAGGCTACCAAGAGACCCAGTACTTC	.	TRBV10-1	TRBJ2-5	many
CASSYSGSIPGEQFF	TGTGCCAGCAGCTATAGCGGGAGTATTCCTGGTGAGCAGTTCTTC	TRBD2	TRBV7-9	TRBJ2-1	many
CASSQVLGQGARETQYF	TGTGCCAGCAGCCAAGTCCTCGGACAGGGGGCGAGAGAGACCCAGTACTTC	TRBD1	TRBV14	TRBJ2-5	many